Presented here are 8 T cell receptor beta chains from one specimen sequenced in a study of OX40 agonist ivuxolimab in advanced cancers. Produced via immunoSEQ multiplex PCR; TCRdb's table is partial and in-frame only. The repertoire has approximately 59,000 clones, about 81% of them found once; the top ten carry 0.75%. The sample here was CD4+ or CD8+ T cells sorted from blood, taken in a trial of the OX40 agonist ivuxolimab. The receptors shown here come from an adult with an advanced solid tumor such as melanoma, head and neck, liver or kidney cancer.

Here the CDR3 DNA reads TGTGCCAGCAGCTTAGGTACCGGGACAGTCGAGGATACGCAGTATTTT. Its protein is CASSLGTGTVEDTQYF. The chain couples TRBV7-6 to TRBJ2-3, with TRBD1 matching over 7 bases. Germline V gives CDR1 SGHVS, CDR2 FNYEAQ. The CDR3 sequence is 16 residues long. After removal of 1 base from V and 6 bases from J, the junction contained 10 bases not matched to a gene.

The rearrangement joins TRBV6-1 to TRBJ1-2; D remains ambiguous. There are 15 residues in the CDR3. Trimming removed 0 bases from V and 4 bases from J, with 12 bases in between. Germline loops: CDR1 MNHNS, CDR2 SASEGT. The CDR3 DNA is TGTGCCAGCAGTGAAGCAGGGCTCGGGTCCTATGGCTACACCTTC. Translating it yields CASSEAGLGSYGYTF.

The count of this clone is one. This rearrangement joins TRBV27 to TRBJ1-1; a weak D match, TRBD1 (5 bases). The V gene's germline CDR1 is MNHEY and CDR2 SMNVEV (reference sequence). This CDR3 has 14 residues. V was shortened by 3 bases and J by 1 base, with 9 bases between the two germline ends. CDR3 sequence (DNA): TGTGCCAGCAGTTTGCCAGACAGGAACACTGAAGCTTTCTTT. Amino acid sequence: CASSLPDRNTEAFF.

This clone has a count of ten or more. The chain carries TRBV2 and TRBJ2-7; 7 bases match TRBD1. Germline V CDR1 and CDR2: SNHLY, FYNNEI. After removal of 8 bases from V and 3 bases from J, the junction contained 7 bases not matched to a gene. CDR3 size: 13 residues. This CDR3 is CASGRDSDYEQYF. CDR3 bases: TGTGCCAGCGGCCGGGACAGTGACTACGAGCAGTACTTC.

The chain carries TRBV19 and TRBJ1-1; D gene ambiguous. V lost 3 bases, J lost 4 bases, and 9 bases lay in between. This CDR3 is 13 amino acids long. CDR1 and CDR2 (germline): LNHDA, SQIVND (reference sequence). CDR3 protein: CASSMLHGTEAFF. The CDR3 region has the DNA TGTGCCAGTAGTATGCTCCATGGCACTGAAGCTTTCTTT.

The genes are TRBV18 and TRBJ2-3; a weak D match, TRBD2 (6 bases). V gave up 4 bases and J gave up 3 bases, with 14 bases separating them. CDR3 length: 15 residues. Germline CDR1 and CDR2: KGHSH and LQKENI. In DNA form, the CDR3 reads TGTGCCAGCTCACTCCGACTAGGAGGGACAGATACGCAGTATTTT. This sequence encodes CASSLRLGGTDTQYF.

The DNA of the CDR3 is TGTGCCAGCAGCTTAGGTGCCAGGGGGCAAGAGACCCAGTACTTC. It translates to CASSLGARGQETQYF. This chain uses TRBV7-6 with TRBJ2-5; 7 bases fit TRBD1. Germline CDR1 SGHVS, CDR2 FNYEAQ. The CDR3 extends over 15 amino acids. V lost 1 base to trimming and J lost 2 bases; unmatched junction nucleotides: 4.

This chain joins TRBV18 and TRBJ2-7; D perhaps matches TRBD1 (5 bases). This CDR3 contains 14 residues. Germline V CDR1 and CDR2: KGHSH, LQKENI. V shed 4 bases and J shed 3 bases, with 13 bases lying between them. The CDR3 nucleotides are TGTGCCAGCTCACTAGGACATGGGGACTACGAGCAGTACTTC. Its translation: CASSLGHGDYEQYF.